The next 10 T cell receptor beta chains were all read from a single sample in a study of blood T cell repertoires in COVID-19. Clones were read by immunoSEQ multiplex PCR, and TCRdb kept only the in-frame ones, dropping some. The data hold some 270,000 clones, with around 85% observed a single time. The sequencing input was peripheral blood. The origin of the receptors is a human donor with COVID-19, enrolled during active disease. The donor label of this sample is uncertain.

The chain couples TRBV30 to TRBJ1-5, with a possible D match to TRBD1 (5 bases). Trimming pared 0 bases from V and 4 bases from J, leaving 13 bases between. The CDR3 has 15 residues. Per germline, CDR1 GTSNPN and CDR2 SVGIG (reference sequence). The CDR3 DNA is TGTGCCTGGAGTGTGGGAGGGGCGGTAAATCAGCCCCAGCATTTT. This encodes CAWSVGGAVNQPQHF.

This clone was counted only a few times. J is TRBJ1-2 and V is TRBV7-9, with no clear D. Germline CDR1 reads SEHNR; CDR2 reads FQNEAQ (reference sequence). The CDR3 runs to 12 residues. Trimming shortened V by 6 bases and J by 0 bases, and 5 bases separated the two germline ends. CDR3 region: CASRPANYGYTF. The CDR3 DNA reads TGTGCCAGCAGACCAGCTAACTATGGCTACACCTTC.

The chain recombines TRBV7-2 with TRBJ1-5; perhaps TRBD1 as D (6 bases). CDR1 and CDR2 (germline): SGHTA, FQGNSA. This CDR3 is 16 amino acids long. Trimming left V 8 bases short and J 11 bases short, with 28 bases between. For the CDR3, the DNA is TGTGCCAGCTCCCCGGGGGGCGCCGCTGGGGCTGGGACCCAGCATTTT. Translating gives CASSPGGAAGAGTQHF.

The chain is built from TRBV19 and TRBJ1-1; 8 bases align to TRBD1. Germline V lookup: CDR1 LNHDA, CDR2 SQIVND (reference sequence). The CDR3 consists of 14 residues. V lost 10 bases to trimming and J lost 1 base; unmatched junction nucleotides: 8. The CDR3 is CATTDRASNTEAFF. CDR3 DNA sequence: TGTGCCACCACGGACAGGGCCTCGAACACTGAAGCTTTCTTT. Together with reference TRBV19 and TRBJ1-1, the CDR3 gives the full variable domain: DGGITQSPKYLFRKEGQNVTLSCEQNLNHDAMYWYRQDPGQGLRLIYYSQIVNDFQKGDIAEGYSVSREKKESFPLTVTSAQKNPTAFYLCATTDRASNTEAFFGQGTRLTVV.

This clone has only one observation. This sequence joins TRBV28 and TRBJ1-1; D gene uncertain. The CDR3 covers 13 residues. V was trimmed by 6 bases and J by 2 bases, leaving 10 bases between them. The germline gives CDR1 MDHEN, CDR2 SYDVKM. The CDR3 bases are TGTGCCAGCAGGCCAGATCCTAACACTGAAGCTTTCTTT. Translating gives CASRPDPNTEAFF.

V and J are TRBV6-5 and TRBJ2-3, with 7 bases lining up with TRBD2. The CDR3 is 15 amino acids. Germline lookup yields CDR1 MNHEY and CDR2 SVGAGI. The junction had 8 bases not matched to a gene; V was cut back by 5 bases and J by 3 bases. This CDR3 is CASSHPTGGTDTQYF. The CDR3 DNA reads TGTGCCAGCAGTCACCCGACGGGGGGAACAGATACGCAGTATTTT.

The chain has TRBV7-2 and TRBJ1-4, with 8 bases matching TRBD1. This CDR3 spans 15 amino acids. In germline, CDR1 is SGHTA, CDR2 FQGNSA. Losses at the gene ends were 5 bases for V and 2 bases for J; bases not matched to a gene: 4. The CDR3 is CASSITGGTNEKLFF. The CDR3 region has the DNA TGTGCCAGCAGCATTACAGGGGGGACTAATGAAAAACTGTTTTTT.

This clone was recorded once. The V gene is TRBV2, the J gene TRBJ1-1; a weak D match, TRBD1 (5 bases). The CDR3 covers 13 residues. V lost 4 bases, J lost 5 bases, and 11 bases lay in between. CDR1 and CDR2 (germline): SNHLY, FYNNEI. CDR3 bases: TGTGCCAGCAGTGGACAGATAGGGACTGAAGCTTTCTTT. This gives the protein CASSGQIGTEAFF.

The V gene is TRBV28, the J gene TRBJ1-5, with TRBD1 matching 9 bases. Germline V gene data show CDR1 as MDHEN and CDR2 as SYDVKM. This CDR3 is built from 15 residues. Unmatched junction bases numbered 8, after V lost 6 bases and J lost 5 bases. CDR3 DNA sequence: TGTGCCAGCAGAAGACAGGGGGGATTATATCAGCCCCAGCATTTT. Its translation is CASRRQGGLYQPQHF.

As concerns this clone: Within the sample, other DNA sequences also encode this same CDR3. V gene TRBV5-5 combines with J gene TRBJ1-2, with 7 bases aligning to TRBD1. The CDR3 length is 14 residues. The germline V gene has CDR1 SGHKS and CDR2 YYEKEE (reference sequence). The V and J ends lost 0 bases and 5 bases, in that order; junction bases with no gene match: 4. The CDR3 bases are TGTGCCAGCAGCTTGGAGACAGGGAGGTATGGCTACACCTTC. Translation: CASSLETGRYGYTF.